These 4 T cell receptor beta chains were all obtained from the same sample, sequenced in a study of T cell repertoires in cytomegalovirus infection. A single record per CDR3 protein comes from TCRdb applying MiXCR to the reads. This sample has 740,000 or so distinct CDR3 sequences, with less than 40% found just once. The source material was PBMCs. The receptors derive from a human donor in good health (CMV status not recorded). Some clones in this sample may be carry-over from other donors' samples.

The CDR3 DNA sequence: TGTGCCAGTAGTACCGGACTGGAGAGCCATGAGCAGTTCTTC. This gives the protein CASSTGLESHEQFF. The chain carries TRBV19 and TRBJ2-1; TRBD2 might be the D (5 bases). Between the trimmed V and J ends, which lost 4 bases and 8 bases, there was a span of 15 bases. Germline CDR1 and CDR2: LNHDA and SQIVND (reference sequence). The CDR3 spans 14 residues.

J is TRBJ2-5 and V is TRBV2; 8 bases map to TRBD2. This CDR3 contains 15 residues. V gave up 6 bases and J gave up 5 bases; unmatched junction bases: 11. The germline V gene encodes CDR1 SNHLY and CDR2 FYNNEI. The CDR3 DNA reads TGTGCCAGCAGGGGCCTAGGACTAGCATTGGAGACCCAGTACTTC. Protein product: CASRGLGLALETQYF.

The CDR3 loop is CASSGQGAVNTQYF. The CDR3 bases are TGTGCCAGCAGCGGCCAGGGGGCTGTGAATACGCAGTATTTT. The V gene is TRBV9, the J gene TRBJ2-3, with TRBD1 identical over 8 bases. J was trimmed by 7 bases and V by 3 bases; bases with no gene match: 7. The CDR3 is made up of 14 amino acids. The germline gives CDR1 SGDLS, CDR2 YYNGEE.

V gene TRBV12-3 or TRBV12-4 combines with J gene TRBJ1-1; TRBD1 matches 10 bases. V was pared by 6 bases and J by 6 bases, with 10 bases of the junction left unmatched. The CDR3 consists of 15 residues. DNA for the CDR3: TGTGCCAGCAGGCCGACAGGGGGCGGTTTCGCTGAAGCTTTCTTT. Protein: CASRPTGGGFAEAFF.